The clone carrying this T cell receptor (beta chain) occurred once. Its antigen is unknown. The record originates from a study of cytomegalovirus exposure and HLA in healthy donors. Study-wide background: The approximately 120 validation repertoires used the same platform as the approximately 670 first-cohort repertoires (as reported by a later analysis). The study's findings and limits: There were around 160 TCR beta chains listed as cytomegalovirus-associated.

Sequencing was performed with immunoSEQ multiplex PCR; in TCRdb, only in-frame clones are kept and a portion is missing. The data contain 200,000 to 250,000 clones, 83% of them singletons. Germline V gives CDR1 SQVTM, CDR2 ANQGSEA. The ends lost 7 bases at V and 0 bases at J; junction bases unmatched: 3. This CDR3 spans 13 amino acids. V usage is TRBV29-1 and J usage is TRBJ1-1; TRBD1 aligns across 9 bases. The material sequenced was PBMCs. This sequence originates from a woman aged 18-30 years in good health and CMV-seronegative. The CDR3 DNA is TGCAGCGGCCACAGGGGGCTGAACACTGAAGCTTTCTTT. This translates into CSGHRGLNTEAFF.